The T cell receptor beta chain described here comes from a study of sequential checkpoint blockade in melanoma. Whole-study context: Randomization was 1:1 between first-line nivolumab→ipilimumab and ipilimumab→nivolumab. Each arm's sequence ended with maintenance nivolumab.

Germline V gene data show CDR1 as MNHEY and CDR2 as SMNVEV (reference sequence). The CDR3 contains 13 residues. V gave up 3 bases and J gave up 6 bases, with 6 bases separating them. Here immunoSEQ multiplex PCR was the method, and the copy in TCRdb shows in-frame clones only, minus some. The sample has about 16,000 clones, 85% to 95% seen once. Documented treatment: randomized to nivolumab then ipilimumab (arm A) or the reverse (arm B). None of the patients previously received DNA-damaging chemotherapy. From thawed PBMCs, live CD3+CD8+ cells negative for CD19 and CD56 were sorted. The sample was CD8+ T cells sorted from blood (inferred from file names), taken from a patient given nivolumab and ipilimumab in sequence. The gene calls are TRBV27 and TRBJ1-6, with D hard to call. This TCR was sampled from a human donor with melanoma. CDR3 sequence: CASSFIGNSPLHF. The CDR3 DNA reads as TGTGCCAGCAGTTTTATCGGTAATTCACCCCTCCACTTT.